The rows below give T cell receptor beta chains drawn from one sample of a study of beta chain features in type 1 diabetes. Data came from immunoSEQ multiplex PCR; TCRdb stores just in-frame clones and leaves some out. The sample holds 310,000 or so clones; less than 10% are singletons and the top ten take approximately 0.47%. Sequencing input: central memory CD4+ T cells from blood. The receptor source for this set is a woman between 18 and 29 years old in good health. The CDR3 runs from the conserved cysteine through the conserved F or W. D genes are given only for firm matches. Not every row has a clone size; where given, it reads once, few, many or a size class.

cdr3_nt cdr3_aa clone_size j_call d_call v_call
TGTGCCAGCAGCTCCGGGACTAGCGGGACAAGGTTGTTCTTC CASSSGTSGTRLFF few TRBJ2-1 TRBD2 TRBV11-2
TGCGCCAGCAGCCAAGACCCCCCACCAGCGACAGGGTATTTCAATGAGCAGTTCTTC CASSQDPPPATGYFNEQFF many TRBJ2-1 TRBD1 TRBV4-3
TGTGCCAGCTCACCGGGTGGGACTAGCGCCGCCTACGAGCAGTACTTC CASSPGGTSAAYEQYF many TRBJ2-7 TRBD2 TRBV18
TGTGCCAGCATACTAGCGGGAGTCACCGGGGAGCTGTTTTTT CASILAGVTGELFF few TRBJ2-2 TRBD2 TRBV7-2
TGTGCCAGCTCAACACCCCTCGGGACCGGGGAGCTGTTTTTT CASSTPLGTGELFF few TRBJ2-2 NA TRBV18
TGTGCCAGCAGTAAGCGGGATTTTTCCTACAATGAGCAGTTCTTC CASSKRDFSYNEQFF NA TRBJ2-1 TRBD2 TRBV11-2
TGTGCCAGCGAGGGACAGGGGAATGGAAACACCATATATTTT CASEGQGNGNTIYF NA TRBJ1-3 TRBD1 TRBV2
TGTGCCAGCGGGGACAGGGGAAATGAAAAACTGTTTTTT CASGDRGNEKLFF few TRBJ1-4 TRBD1 TRBV6-5
TGTGCCAGCAGCTTTAGGCTAGCGGGAGGAAATGAGCAGTTCTTC CASSFRLAGGNEQFF NA TRBJ2-1 TRBD2 TRBV7-9
TGTGCCAGCTCACCACGGGACAGGGCTATCGAGACCCAGTACTTC CASSPRDRAIETQYF NA TRBJ2-5 TRBD1 TRBV18